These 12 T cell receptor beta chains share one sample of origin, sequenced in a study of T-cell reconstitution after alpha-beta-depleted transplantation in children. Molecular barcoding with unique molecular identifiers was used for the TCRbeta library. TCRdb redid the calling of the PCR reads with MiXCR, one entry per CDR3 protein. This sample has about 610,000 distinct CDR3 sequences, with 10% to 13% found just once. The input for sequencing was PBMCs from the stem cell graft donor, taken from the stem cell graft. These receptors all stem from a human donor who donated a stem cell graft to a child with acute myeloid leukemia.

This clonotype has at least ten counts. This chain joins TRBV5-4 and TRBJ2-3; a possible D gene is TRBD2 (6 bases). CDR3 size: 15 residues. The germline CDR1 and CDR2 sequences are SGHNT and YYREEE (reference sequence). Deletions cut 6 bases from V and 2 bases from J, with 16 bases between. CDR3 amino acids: CASIGGTAITDTQYF. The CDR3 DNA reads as TGTGCCAGCATAGGAGGGACGGCAATCACAGATACGCAGTATTTT.

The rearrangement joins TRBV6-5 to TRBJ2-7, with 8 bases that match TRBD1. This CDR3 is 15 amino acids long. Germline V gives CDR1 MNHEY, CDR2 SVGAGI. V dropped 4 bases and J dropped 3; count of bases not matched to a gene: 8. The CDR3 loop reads CASSSTGQGGYEQYF. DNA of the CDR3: TGTGCCAGCAGTTCAACCGGACAGGGTGGCTACGAGCAGTACTTC.

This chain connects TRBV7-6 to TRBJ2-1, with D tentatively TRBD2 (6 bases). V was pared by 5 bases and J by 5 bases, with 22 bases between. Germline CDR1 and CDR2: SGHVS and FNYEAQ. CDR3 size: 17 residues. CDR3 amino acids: CASSPVSSRRANNEQFF. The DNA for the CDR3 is TGTGCCAGCAGCCCGGTGTCCAGCAGGAGGGCCAACAATGAGCAGTTCTTC.

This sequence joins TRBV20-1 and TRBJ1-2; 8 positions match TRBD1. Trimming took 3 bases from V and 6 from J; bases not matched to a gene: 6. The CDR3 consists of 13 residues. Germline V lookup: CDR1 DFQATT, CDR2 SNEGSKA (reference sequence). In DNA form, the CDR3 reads TGCAGTGCTAGGGCTCAGGGGGCTAATGGCTACACCTTC. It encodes CSARAQGANGYTF.

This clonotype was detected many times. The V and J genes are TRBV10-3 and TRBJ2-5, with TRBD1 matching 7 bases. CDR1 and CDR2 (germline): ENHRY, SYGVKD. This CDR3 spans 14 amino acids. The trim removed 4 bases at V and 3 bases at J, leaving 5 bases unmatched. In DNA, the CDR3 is TGTGCCATCAGTGCGGGGACAGTTAAAGAGACCCAGTACTTC. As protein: CAISAGTVKETQYF.

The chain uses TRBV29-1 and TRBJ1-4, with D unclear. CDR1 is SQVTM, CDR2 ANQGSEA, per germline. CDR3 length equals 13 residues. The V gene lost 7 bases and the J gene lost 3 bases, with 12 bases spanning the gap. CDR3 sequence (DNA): TGCAGCGGCTTACAGAGCCCTAATGAAAAACTGTTTTTT. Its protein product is CSGLQSPNEKLFF.

The CDR3 sequence: CRPGGGGTEAFF. As DNA, the CDR3 is TGCAGGCCCGGCGGGGGCGGAACTGAAGCTTTCTTT. The chain uses TRBV20-1 and TRBJ1-1, with D perhaps TRBD1 (6 bases). Looked up from germline, CDR1 is DFQATT and CDR2 is SNEGSKA (reference sequence). The CDR3 has 12 amino acids.

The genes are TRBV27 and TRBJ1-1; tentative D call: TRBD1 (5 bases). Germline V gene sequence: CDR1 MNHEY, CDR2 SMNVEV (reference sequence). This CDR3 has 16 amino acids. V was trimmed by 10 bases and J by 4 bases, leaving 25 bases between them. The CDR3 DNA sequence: TGTGCCACCAGACTTCACACCACGGGGGGAGGCACTGAAGCTTTCTTT. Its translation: CATRLHTTGGGTEAFF.

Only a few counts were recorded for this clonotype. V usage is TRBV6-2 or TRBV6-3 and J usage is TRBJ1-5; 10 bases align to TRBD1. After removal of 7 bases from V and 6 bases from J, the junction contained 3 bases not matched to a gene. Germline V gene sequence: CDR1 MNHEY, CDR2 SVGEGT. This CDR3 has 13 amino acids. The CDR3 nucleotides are TGTGCCAGCAAGGACAGGGGGTTTCAGCCCCAGCATTTT. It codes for CASKDRGFQPQHF.

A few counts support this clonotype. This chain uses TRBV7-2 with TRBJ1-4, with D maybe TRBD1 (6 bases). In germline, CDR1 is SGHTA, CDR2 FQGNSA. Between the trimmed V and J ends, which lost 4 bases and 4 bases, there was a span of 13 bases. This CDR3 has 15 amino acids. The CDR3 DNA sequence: TGTGCCAGCAGCTCACAGGGCTTAGATAATGAAAAACTGTTTTTT. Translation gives CASSSQGLDNEKLFF. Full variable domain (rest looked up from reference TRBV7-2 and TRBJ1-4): GAGVSQSPSNKVTEKGKDVELRCDPISGHTALYWYRQSLGQGLEFLIYFQGNSAPDKSGLPSDRFSAERTGGSVSTLTIQRTQQEDSAVYLCASSSQGLDNEKLFFGSGTQLSVL.

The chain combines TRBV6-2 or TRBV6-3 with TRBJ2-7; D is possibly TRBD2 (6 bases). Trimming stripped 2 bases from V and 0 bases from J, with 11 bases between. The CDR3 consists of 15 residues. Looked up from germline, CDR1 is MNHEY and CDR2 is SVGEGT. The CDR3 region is CASSYPQDYSYEQYF. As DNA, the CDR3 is TGTGCCAGCAGTTACCCCCAGGACTACTCCTACGAGCAGTACTTC.

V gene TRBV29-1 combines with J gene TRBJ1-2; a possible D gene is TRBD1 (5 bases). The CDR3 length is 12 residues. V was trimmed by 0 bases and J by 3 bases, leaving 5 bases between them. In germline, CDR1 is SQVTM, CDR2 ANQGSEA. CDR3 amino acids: CSVEEGDYGYTF. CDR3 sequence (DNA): TGCAGCGTTGAAGAAGGGGACTATGGCTACACCTTC.